Listed here is a single TCR beta chain. Its antigen is currently unknown. The CDR3 totals 14 residues. Germline V lookup: CDR1 SGHVS, CDR2 FQNEAQ. The ends were cut back, 5 bases at V and 1 base at J, with 11 bases in the middle. TCRdb's table, derived via immunoSEQ multiplex PCR, lists solely in-frame clones and lacks some. Here the sample spans 35,000 to 45,000 clones, over 80% being singletons. Second doses that came at about 4 or about 12 weeks were put together. The entry originates in a study of T cell responses to AZD1222 COVID-19 vaccine. Regarding the study as a whole: Unmutated regions of variants are reportedly targeted by nearly half of spike-specific TCRs. Donors, mostly white British, included more females; clonal diversity was possibly underestimated. Increased Spike-specific TCR breadth and depth were observed after two AZD1222 doses.

This sequence originates from an adult who received the AZD1222 COVID-19 vaccine. The sample in question was peripheral blood, obtained 28 days after the second AZD1222 dose. The chain recombines TRBV7-8 with TRBJ1-1; D unclear. The CDR3 sequence is CASSLNAPNTEAFF. CDR3 bases: TGTGCCAGCAGCCTGAACGCCCCGAACACTGAAGCTTTCTTT.